This TCR beta chain was identified in a study of shared clonotypes between healthy human individuals. Selected positively for CCR7 and CD45RO-negative, naive CD8 cells excluded terminally differentiated effector memory CD45RA+ cells. TCRdb's table, derived via immunoSEQ multiplex PCR, lists solely in-frame clones and lacks some. The sample holds over 2 million clones, about 95% seen once. Germline V gene data show CDR1 as SGHTA and CDR2 as FQGNSA. The CDR3 is made up of 14 amino acids. The V end lost 3 bases, the J end lost 4 bases, and 12 bases lay between the germline ends. The origin of this receptor is a man aged 18 to 35 in good health. What was sequenced was naive CD8+ T cells sorted from blood. The chain carries TRBV7-2 and TRBJ2-5; no definite D call. The CDR3 reads CASSLGQSPETQYF. The CDR3 region has the DNA TGTGCCAGCAGCTTGGGCCAGTCTCCAGAGACCCAGTACTTC.